The present T cell receptor (beta chain) was sequenced within a study of blood T cells in healthy people across ages. The study, taken as a whole, reports: Measured against age, TCR beta diversity per million T cells decreased in a roughly linear manner. Conclusively comparing naive with antigen-experienced cells was impossible with unsorted PBMCs.

Investigators took about 9.4 milliliters of peripheral blood from every donor. With a J-beta primer mix and a sample-barcoded 5' primer, a second PCR ran about 7 to 12 cycles. Each of the cDNA molecules was tagged by a template-switch adaptor with 12 random nucleotides. TCRdb called the 5' RACE reads again in MiXCR, with one record for every CDR3 protein. The sample carries about 1.4 million distinct CDR3 sequences, roughly 59% recorded once. With respect to this clonotype: Its antigen is unknown.

Germline V gene sequence: CDR1 MGHRA, CDR2 YSYEKL. There are 16 residues in the CDR3. The chain combines TRBV4-1 with TRBJ2-1, with 8 bases aligning to TRBD1. The J call is in doubt because the DNA end fits TRBJ2-7 better. Sequencing was carried out using blood. This sequence originates from a man between 18 and 29 years old in good health. The CDR3 protein is CASSQDPRQGTYEQYF. The CDR3 DNA sequence: TGCGCCAGCAGCCAAGATCCGAGACAGGGGACCTACGAGCAGTACTTC.